Listed here is a single TCR beta chain. Per sample, extraction of total RNA gave at least 6 micrograms in every case. The V end was cut by 6 bases, the J end by 1 base, with 15 bases between. The CDR3 spans 14 residues. Germline V CDR1 and CDR2: DFQATT, SNEGSKA (reference sequence). This entry belongs to a study of blood T cells in healthy people across ages. A J-beta primer mix and a sample-barcoded 5' primer were used in a second PCR of about 6 to 12 cycles. TCRdb reprocessed the 5' RACE reads with MiXCR, giving one entry per CDR3 protein. The data contain 1.2 million to 1.5 million distinct CDR3 sequences, approximately 59% of them singletons.

The J gene is TRBJ1-1, the V gene TRBV20-1; no firm D call. The receptor was isolated from a man aged 18 to 30 in good health. The specimen sequenced was blood. The CDR3: CSAKRWAENTEAFF. In DNA form, the CDR3 reads TGCAGTGCCAAGAGGTGGGCAGAGAACACTGAAGCTTTCTTT.